Shown below are 9 T cell receptor beta chains from a single sample sequenced in a study of shared clonotypes between healthy human individuals. Clones were sequenced by immunoSEQ multiplex PCR, and TCRdb holds only the in-frame ones, with some missing. The sample carries a few hundred thousand clones, around 96% recorded once. The sequenced material came from memory CD8+ T cells sorted from blood. Noted subset: CD45RO+ cells pooled with CCR7-negative TemRA cells. All receptors derive from a man under 40 in good health.

The chain joins TRBV28 to TRBJ2-7; weak D call: TRBD2 (6 bases). Germline V lookup: CDR1 MDHEN, CDR2 SYDVKM. The CDR3 consists of 18 residues. V lost 6 bases and J 0 bases, leaving 24 bases between the germline ends. This CDR3 is CASSFKSSLADVSYEQYF. CDR3 coding DNA: TGTGCCAGCAGCTTTAAATCTTCATTAGCGGACGTCTCCTACGAGCAGTACTTC.

This chain connects TRBV7-2 to TRBJ1-5; D uncertain. The CDR3 runs 14 residues. Germline lookup yields CDR1 SGHTA and CDR2 FQGNSA. V dropped 1 base and J dropped 7 bases, with 11 bases sitting between them. CDR3 loop: CASSLGEGLQPQHF. The CDR3 coding sequence is TGTGCCAGCAGCTTAGGTGAAGGGTTGCAGCCCCAGCATTTT.

In this sample, this clone turned up once. The chain links TRBV7-3 to TRBJ2-3, with D possibly matching TRBD2 (5 bases). Trimming stripped 2 bases from V and 2 bases from J, with 11 bases between. The CDR3 extends over 15 amino acids. Germline CDR1 SGHTA, CDR2 FQGTGA. The DNA of the CDR3 is TGTGCCAGCAGCTTACGCGGGCACTACACAGATACGCAGTATTTT. Translating it yields CASSLRGHYTDTQYF.

The chain employs TRBV6-6 and TRBJ1-1, with D perhaps matching TRBD1 (6 bases). Germline CDR1 reads MNHNY; CDR2 reads SVGAGI (reference sequence). There are 13 residues in the CDR3. V shed 8 bases and J shed 4 bases, with 14 bases lying between them. The CDR3 loop reads CASGQGGGTEAFF. The CDR3 nucleotides read TGTGCCAGCGGCCAAGGGGGAGGCACTGAAGCTTTCTTT.

This chain joins TRBV7-2 and TRBJ2-5, with 10 bases that match TRBD2. V shed 2 bases and J 3 bases; nucleotides not matched to a gene: 6. Looked up from germline, CDR1 is SGHTA and CDR2 is FQGNSA. This CDR3 spans 16 amino acids. DNA for the CDR3: TGTGCCAGCAGCTTATTGGGACTAGCGTACAAAGAGACCCAGTACTTC. Its translation: CASSLLGLAYKETQYF.

The V call is TRBV28, the J call TRBJ1-4; 7 bases align to TRBD1. This CDR3 has 13 amino acids. CDR1 and CDR2 from the germline V gene are MDHEN and SYDVKM. V shed 9 bases, J shed 11 bases, and the junction held 12 bases outside the gene matches. The CDR3 nucleotides read TGTGCCAGTTCCAACTCACTGACAGGGAAACTGTTTTTT. This gives the protein CASSNSLTGKLFF. The full variable domain, in which reference TRBV28 and TRBJ1-4 provide the parts outside the CDR3, is DVKVTQSSRYLVKRTGEKVFLECVQDMDHENMFWYRQDPGLGLRLIYFSYDVKMKEKGDIPEGYSVSREKKERFSLILESASTNQTSMYLCASSNSLTGKLFFGSGTQLSVL.

The CDR3 protein is CASSLSPVWQETQYF. The CDR3 DNA follows: TGTGCCAGCAGCTTAAGCCCCGTGTGGCAAGAGACCCAGTACTTC. The V call is TRBV11-2, the J call TRBJ2-5; D uncertain. Germline V gives CDR1 SGHAT, CDR2 FQNNGV. There are 15 residues in the CDR3. V lost 2 bases, J lost 2 bases, and 12 bases lay in between. The full variable domain, rest sourced from reference TRBV11-2 and TRBJ2-5, is EAGVAQSPRYKIIEKRQSVAFWCNPISGHATLYWYQQILGQGPKLLIQFQNNGVVDDSQLPKDRFSAERLKGVDSTLKIQPAKLEDSAVYLCASSLSPVWQETQYFGPGTRLLVL.

V usage is TRBV5-1 and J usage is TRBJ2-3; the D call may be TRBD1 or TRBD2 (5 bases each). V dropped 4 bases and J dropped 5 bases, with 14 bases sitting between them. The CDR3 sequence is 14 residues long. CDR1 SGHRS and CDR2 YFSETQ come from the germline V gene. The chain's CDR3 is CASSPGPHGDTQYF. CDR3 DNA: TGCGCCAGCAGCCCGGGACCCCATGGAGATACGCAGTATTTT.

The chain couples TRBV6-4 to TRBJ2-7; no reliable D call. Germline V gene sequence: CDR1 MRHNA, CDR2 SNTAGT. This CDR3 has 14 residues. Trimming removed 10 bases from V and 2 bases from J, with 18 bases in between. CDR3 sequence reads: CANHIRDATYEQYF. As DNA, the CDR3 is TGTGCCAATCATATAAGGGATGCGACCTACGAGCAGTACTTC.